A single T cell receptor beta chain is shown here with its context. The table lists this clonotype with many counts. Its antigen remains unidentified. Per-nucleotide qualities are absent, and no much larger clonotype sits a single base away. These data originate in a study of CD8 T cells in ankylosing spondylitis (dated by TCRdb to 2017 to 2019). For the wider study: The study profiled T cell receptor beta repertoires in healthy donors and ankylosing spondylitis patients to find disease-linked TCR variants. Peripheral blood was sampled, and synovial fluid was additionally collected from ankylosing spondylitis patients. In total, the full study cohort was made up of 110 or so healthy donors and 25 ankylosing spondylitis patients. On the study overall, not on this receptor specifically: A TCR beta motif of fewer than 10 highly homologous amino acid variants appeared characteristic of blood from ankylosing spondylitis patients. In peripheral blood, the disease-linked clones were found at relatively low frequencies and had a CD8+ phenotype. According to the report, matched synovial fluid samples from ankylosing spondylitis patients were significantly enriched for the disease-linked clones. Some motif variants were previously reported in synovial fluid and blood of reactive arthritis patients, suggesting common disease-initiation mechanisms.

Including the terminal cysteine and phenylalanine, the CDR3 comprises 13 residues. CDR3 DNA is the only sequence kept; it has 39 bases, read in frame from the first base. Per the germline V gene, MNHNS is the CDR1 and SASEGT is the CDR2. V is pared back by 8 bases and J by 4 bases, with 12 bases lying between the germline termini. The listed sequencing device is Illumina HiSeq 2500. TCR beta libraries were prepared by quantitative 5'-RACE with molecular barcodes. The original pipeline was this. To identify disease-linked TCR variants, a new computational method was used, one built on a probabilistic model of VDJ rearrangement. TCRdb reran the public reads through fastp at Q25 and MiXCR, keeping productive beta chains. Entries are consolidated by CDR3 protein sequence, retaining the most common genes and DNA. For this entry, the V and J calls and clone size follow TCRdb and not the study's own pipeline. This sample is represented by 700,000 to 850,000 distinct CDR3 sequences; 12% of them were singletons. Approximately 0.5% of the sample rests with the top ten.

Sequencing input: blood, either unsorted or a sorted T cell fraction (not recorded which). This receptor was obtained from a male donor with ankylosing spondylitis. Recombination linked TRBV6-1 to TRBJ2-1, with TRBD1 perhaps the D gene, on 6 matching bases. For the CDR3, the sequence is CASWGRGYNEQFF. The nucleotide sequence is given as TGTGCCAGCTGGGGAAGGGGGTACAATGAGCAGTTCTTC.